This TCR beta chain was retrieved from a study of beta chain features in type 1 diabetes. cDNA synthesis used the whole RNA isolate, giving expressed TCRB sequences. Clones were read by immunoSEQ multiplex PCR, and TCRdb kept only the in-frame ones, dropping some. The repertoire consists of under 450,000 clones, with about 14% occurring once and the leading ten covering under 0.02%. V lost 0 bases and J lost 6, with 9 bases in between. There are 13 residues in the CDR3. Germline CDR1 is SGHRS and CDR2 is YFSETQ. Specimen: naive CD4+ T cells from blood. The TCR sequence derives from a woman aged 18-29 years in good health. The V call is TRBV5-1, the J call TRBJ1-2; possible D gene TRBD1, 6 bases. CDR3 in DNA: TGCGCCAGCAGCTTGGCGCCAGGGGATGGCTACACCTTC. As protein: CASSLAPGDGYTF.